Shown below are 27 T cell receptor beta chains from a single sample sequenced in a study of PD-L1 blockade in urothelial cancer. The sample's time point: pretreatment peripheral blood. Using immunoSEQ multiplex PCR, the repertoire was profiled, and TCRdb retains in-frame clones only, with some absent. Here the sample spans around 71,000 clones, 85% being singletons. The material sequenced was PBMCs, taken around atezolizumab (anti-PD-L1) treatment. The source of these receptors is a man in his forties or fifties with urothelial cancer.

The rearrangement links TRBV29-1 to TRBJ1-1, with no clear D. V lost 7 bases and J 5 bases, leaving 26 bases between the germline ends. Germline V CDR1 and CDR2: SQVTM, ANQGSEA. CDR3 size: 16 residues. CDR3 nucleotides: TGCAGCGCCAAGGGTGAGACCGGGAGAGAAGGAACTGAAGCTTTCTTT. The encoded protein is CSAKGETGREGTEAFF.

The gene calls are TRBV5-1 and TRBJ2-7; 8 nucleotides align to TRBD2. V shed 3 bases, J shed 6 bases, and the junction held 5 bases outside the gene matches. The CDR3 has 13 amino acids. Germline CDR1 reads SGHRS; CDR2 reads YFSETQ. CDR3 residues: CASSSSGSLEQYF. The CDR3 region has the DNA TGCGCCAGCAGCTCCAGCGGGAGCCTCGAGCAGTACTTC.

The gene calls are TRBV7-3 and TRBJ2-5; 7 bases are shared with TRBD1. Germline loops: CDR1 SGHTA, CDR2 FQGTGA. The CDR3 sequence is 13 residues long. V lost 5 bases and J lost 2; bases outside the gene matches: 2. The CDR3 nucleotides read TGTGCCAGCAGCATGGGACAGCAAGAGACCCAGTACTTC. Protein sequence: CASSMGQQETQYF.

The CDR3 nucleotides read TGTGCTAGGAGGAAATGGCTAACTAACAATGAGCAGTTCTTC. This codes for CARRKWLTNNEQFF. The chain couples TRBV7-7 to TRBJ2-1, with TRBD2 as a possible D gene (5 bases). Germline V lookup: CDR1 SSHAT, CDR2 FNYEAQ (reference sequence). The CDR3 runs 14 residues. The full variable domain, completed using reference TRBV7-7 and TRBJ2-1, is GAGVSQSPRYKVTKRGQDVTLRCDPISSHATLYWYQQALGQGPEFLTYFNYEAQPDKSGLPSDRFSAERPEGSISTLTIQRTEQRDSAMYRCARRKWLTNNEQFFGPGTRLTVL.

The V gene is TRBV19, the J gene TRBJ1-2; D gene unclear. V lost 0 bases to trimming and J lost 5 bases, with 7 bases between them. The CDR3 totals 13 residues. The germline CDR1 and CDR2 sequences are LNHDA and SQIVND (reference sequence). The CDR3 is CASSIERRYGYTF. CDR3 nucleotide sequence: TGTGCCAGTAGTATAGAGAGGAGGTATGGCTACACCTTC.

This clone was detected only a few times. The chain has TRBV19 and TRBJ2-7; D unresolved. In germline, CDR1 is LNHDA, CDR2 SQIVND (reference sequence). Trimming removed 4 bases at V and 5 bases at J, with 12 bases between. CDR3 size: 13 residues. This chain's CDR3 is CASSSGRGNEQYF. DNA for the CDR3: TGTGCCAGTAGTAGTGGCCGAGGAAACGAGCAGTACTTC.

The V and J genes are TRBV29-1 and TRBJ2-1; no clear D. This CDR3 is 13 amino acids long. Germline CDR1 is SQVTM and CDR2 is ANQGSEA. V was cut by 0 bases and J by 6 bases, with 9 bases left in between. The CDR3 is CSVEESRLNEQFF. For the CDR3, the DNA is TGCAGCGTTGAAGAGAGTCGCCTCAATGAGCAGTTCTTC.

The chain couples TRBV29-1 to TRBJ1-2, with D perhaps matching TRBD1 (6 bases). Trimming pared 5 bases from V and 6 bases from J, leaving 10 bases between. CDR3 size: 11 residues. The germline V gene has CDR1 SQVTM and CDR2 ANQGSEA. Here the CDR3 DNA reads TGCAGCGTTAAGGACAGTCATGGCTACACCTTC. Encoded protein: CSVKDSHGYTF.

CDR3 coding DNA: TGTGCCAGCAGCCCAACCGGACTAGGGCGCGAGGGGCAGTACTTC. Translation: CASSPTGLGREGQYF. The rearrangement uses TRBV7-2 and TRBJ2-7; 7 bases align to TRBD2. Per the germline V gene, CDR1 is SGHTA and CDR2 is FQGNSA. The CDR3 has 15 residues. V trimming: 5 bases; J trimming: 9 bases; junction bases outside the gene matches: 16.

The CDR3 DNA sequence: TGTGCCAGCTCACCAAGTACGGGAACCAACTACGAGCAGTACTTC. This sequence encodes CASSPSTGTNYEQYF. The V gene is TRBV18, the J gene TRBJ2-7; tentative D call: TRBD2 (5 bases). With 2 bases removed from V and 3 bases from J, the gap between germline ends came to 14 bases. The CDR3 totals 15 residues. CDR1 and CDR2 (germline): KGHSH, LQKENI. Using reference TRBV18 and TRBJ2-7 for the parts outside the CDR3, the full variable domain is NAGVMQNPRHLVRRRGQEARLRCSPMKGHSHVYWYRQLPEEGLKFMVYLQKENIIDESGMPKERFSAEFPKEGPSILRIQQVVRGDSAAYFCASSPSTGTNYEQYFGPGTRLTVT.

The genes are TRBV6-5 and TRBJ1-1; D is perhaps TRBD1 (5 bases). CDR3 length equals 15 residues. Between the trimmed V and J ends, which lost 0 bases and 1 base, there was a span of 9 bases. Germline V CDR1 and CDR2: MNHEY, SVGAGI. CDR3: CASSYSGAENTEAFF. CDR3 bases: TGTGCCAGCAGTTACTCAGGGGCGGAGAACACTGAAGCTTTCTTT.

V usage is TRBV11-3 and J usage is TRBJ1-1; TRBD1 aligns across 8 bases. This CDR3 is built from 14 residues. Trimming removed 3 bases from V and 5 bases from J; junction bases left unmatched: 5. Germline-derived CDR1 and CDR2 are SGHNT and YENEEA. CDR3 bases: TGTGCCAGCAGCTTTACAGGGGGGCAAACTGAAGCTTTCTTT. Its protein product is CASSFTGGQTEAFF.

The CDR3 bases are TGTGCCAGCAGTTTGGTTAGCTCCTACGAGCAGTACTTC. This gives the protein CASSLVSSYEQYF. V gene TRBV27 combines with J gene TRBJ2-7; no reliable D call. Trimming pared 3 bases from V and 0 bases from J, leaving 6 bases between. CDR1 and CDR2 (germline): MNHEY, SMNVEV (reference sequence). This CDR3 contains 13 residues.

V usage is TRBV18 and J usage is TRBJ1-5, with unresolved D. V lost 4 bases, J lost 3 bases, and 10 bases lay in between. The CDR3 spans 14 residues. From germline, CDR1 is KGHSH and CDR2 LQKENI. The CDR3 DNA reads TGTGCCAGCTCACTAACGGTGTCCAATCAGCCCCAGCATTTT. Encoded protein: CASSLTVSNQPQHF.

Only one count was recorded for this clone. V is TRBV27 and J is TRBJ1-1; D is possibly TRBD1 (6 bases). Per the germline V gene, CDR1 is MNHEY and CDR2 is SMNVEV (reference sequence). This CDR3 comprises 16 residues. V was clipped by 5 bases and J by 4 bases, with 20 bases between them. CDR3 in amino acids: CASSLSTGLRATEAFF. The CDR3 region has the DNA TGTGCCAGCAGTCTCTCAACAGGGCTCCGAGCCACTGAAGCTTTCTTT.

The chain carries TRBV6-1 and TRBJ2-7; 9 bases fit TRBD1. The CDR3 sequence is 16 residues long. V shed 4 bases and J 3 bases; nucleotides not matched to a gene: 10. Germline values: CDR1 MNHNS, CDR2 SASEGT. In nucleotides, the CDR3 is TGTGCCAGCAGTGGAGCTCGGGGACAGGGAGGCTACGAGCAGTACTTC. It codes for CASSGARGQGGYEQYF.

This clone turned up a few times. The V call is TRBV30, the J call TRBJ1-3; D is possibly TRBD1 (5 bases). The CDR3 length is 13 residues. From germline, CDR1 is GTSNPN and CDR2 SVGIG (reference sequence). Trimming pared 4 bases from V and 4 bases from J, leaving 11 bases between. CDR3 bases: TGTGCCTGGAATCCGGGGGGAGGAAACACCATATATTTT. Its translation: CAWNPGGGNTIYF.

The CDR3 DNA is TGTGCCAGCAGCCTCGACAGGGTTTATCAGCCCCAGCATTTT. It is translated as CASSLDRVYQPQHF. This chain links TRBV5-8 with TRBJ1-5, with 7 nucleotides matching TRBD1. The junction had 6 bases not matched to a gene; V was cut back by 4 bases and J by 5 bases. Germline CDR1 and CDR2: SGHTS and YDEGEE. The CDR3 length is 14 residues. The full variable domain, its missing parts supplied by reference TRBV5-8 and TRBJ1-5, is EAGVTQSPTHLIKTRGQQATLRCSPISGHTSVYWYQQALGLGLQFLLWYDEGEERNRGNFPPRFSGRQFPNYSSELNVNALELEDSALYLCASSLDRVYQPQHFGDGTRLSIL.

A few counts support this clone. The gene calls are TRBV7-9 and TRBJ2-7, with D maybe TRBD1 (6 bases). V lost 3 bases to trimming and J lost 2 bases, with 11 bases between them. Germline V CDR1 and CDR2: SEHNR, FQNEAQ (reference sequence). The CDR3 runs to 14 residues. The CDR3 loop is CASSFGQPAYEQYF. The CDR3, as DNA: TGTGCCAGCAGCTTCGGACAGCCTGCCTACGAGCAGTACTTC.

The J gene is TRBJ2-5, the V gene TRBV9; 7 bases align to TRBD2. Germline lookup yields CDR1 SGDLS and CDR2 YYNGEE. CDR3 size: 15 residues. V gave up 6 bases and J gave up 4 bases; unmatched junction bases: 12. CDR3: CASNEGGPLAETQYF. In nucleotides, the CDR3 is TGTGCCAGCAATGAGGGAGGGCCGTTGGCAGAGACCCAGTACTTC.

The CDR3: CASSVGANTDTQYF. The CDR3, as DNA: TGTGCCAGCAGCGTAGGGGCTAACACAGATACGCAGTATTTT. The chain joins TRBV9 to TRBJ2-3, with D hard to call. This CDR3 spans 14 amino acids. V lost 0 bases and J 2 bases, leaving 7 bases between the germline ends. Germline V lookup: CDR1 SGDLS, CDR2 YYNGEE.

The chain employs TRBV28 and TRBJ2-7, with D possibly matching TRBD1 (6 bases). Trimming took off 4 bases at V and 2 bases at J, with 18 bases between the two ends. Germline CDR1 reads MDHEN; CDR2 reads SYDVKM. The CDR3 length is 16 residues. In nucleotides, the CDR3 is TGTGCCAGCAGTTCGCCGGGAAGGGGGATCACCTACGAGCAGTACTTC. Protein product: CASSSPGRGITYEQYF.

This chain joins TRBV7-9 and TRBJ2-3, with D possibly TRBD1 on 6 matching bases. CDR3 length: 15 residues. The germline V and J ends were trimmed by 5 bases and 4 bases, with 16 bases remaining between them. Germline lookup yields CDR1 SEHNR and CDR2 FQNEAQ (reference sequence). The CDR3 DNA reads TGTGCCAGCAGCGCCTCAGACAGGACCCCAGATACGCAGTATTTT. This encodes CASSASDRTPDTQYF. Using reference TRBV7-9 and TRBJ2-3 for the parts outside the CDR3, the full variable domain is DTGVSQNPRHKITKRGQNVTFRCDPISEHNRLYWYRQTLGQGPEFLTYFQNEAQLEKSRLLSDRFSAERPKGSFSTLEIQRTEQGDSAMYLCASSASDRTPDTQYFGPGTRLTVL.

V gene TRBV27 combines with J gene TRBJ2-1; D is undetermined. V lost 2 bases and J lost 0, with 17 bases in between. CDR3 length: 18 residues. The germline V gene encodes CDR1 MNHEY and CDR2 SMNVEV (reference sequence). The CDR3 bases are TGTGCCAGCAGTTTACGGGTGCCCACCCCTAGCTCCTACAATGAGCAGTTCTTC. This gives the protein CASSLRVPTPSSYNEQFF.

This sequence joins TRBV4-1 and TRBJ2-3, with D possibly being TRBD2 (5 bases). Per germline, CDR1 MGHRA and CDR2 YSYEKL. This CDR3 is 17 amino acids long. V gave up 4 bases and J gave up 2 bases, with 19 bases separating them. The CDR3 region has the DNA TGCGCCAGCAGCCTAGGACTGAGAGCGGCTTACACAGATACGCAGTATTTT. It codes for CASSLGLRAAYTDTQYF.

The rearrangement uses TRBV28 and TRBJ1-5; D gene ambiguous. CDR1 and CDR2 (germline): MDHEN, SYDVKM. V gave up 3 bases and J gave up 7 bases, with 4 bases separating them. The CDR3 is 11 residues long. Here the CDR3 reads CASSLAQPQHF. CDR3 sequence (DNA): TGTGCCAGCAGTTTGGCCCAGCCCCAGCATTTT.

This chain uses TRBV29-1 with TRBJ1-1; D not certain. Trimming pared 4 bases from V and 5 bases from J, leaving 11 bases between. The CDR3 has 12 residues. Germline V gene sequence: CDR1 SQVTM, CDR2 ANQGSEA. In DNA form, the CDR3 reads TGCAGCGTTGCAGGCATCTCGACTGAAGCTTTCTTT. Protein product: CSVAGISTEAFF.